A selection of T cell receptor beta chains follows, all from one sample in a study of beta chain features in type 1 diabetes. The assay was immunoSEQ multiplex PCR, and TCRdb's table has in-frame clones only and misses some. The sample holds 300,000 or so clones, 14% seen once. What was sequenced was naive CD4+ T cells from blood. Receptors were obtained from a man in his thirties or forties with type 1 diabetes. The CDR3 runs from the conserved cysteine through the conserved F or W. A D gene is named only where the DNA matches it firmly. Only some rows state a clone size, as once, few, many or a class for expanded clones.

d_call: TRBD2; clone_size: few; j_call: TRBJ2-5; v_call: TRBV28; cdr3_nt: TGTGCCAGCAGTTTGGGAGGGAGGGAGACCCAGTACTTC; cdr3_aa: CASSLGGRETQYF
d_call: NA; clone_size: NA; j_call: TRBJ2-2; v_call: TRBV7-9; cdr3_nt: TGTGCCAGCAGCCGCCCGGGGAACACCGGGGAGCTGTTTTTT; cdr3_aa: CASSRPGNTGELFF
d_call: TRBD1; clone_size: NA; j_call: TRBJ2-7; v_call: TRBV5-4; cdr3_nt: TGTGCCAGCAGCTCTGGGACAGCCTACCCCTACGAGCAGTACTTC; cdr3_aa: CASSSGTAYPYEQYF
d_call: TRBD2; clone_size: NA; j_call: TRBJ2-3; v_call: TRBV7-3; cdr3_nt: TGTGCCAGCAGCGCAGGACTAGCGGGAGCTACGCAGTATTTT; cdr3_aa: CASSAGLAGATQYF
d_call: TRBD2; clone_size: NA; j_call: TRBJ2-7; v_call: TRBV18; cdr3_nt: TGTGCCAGCTCACCACTAGCGGGAGGCTACGAGCAGTACTTC; cdr3_aa: CASSPLAGGYEQYF
d_call: TRBD1; clone_size: NA; j_call: TRBJ1-2; v_call: TRBV28; cdr3_nt: TGTGCCAGCATTGCTCCGGGACAGTCTTATGGCTACACCTTC; cdr3_aa: CASIAPGQSYGYTF
d_call: NA; clone_size: few; j_call: TRBJ2-7; v_call: TRBV13; cdr3_nt: TGTGCCAGCAGCCTTCAGGACAGCTACGAGCAGTACTTC; cdr3_aa: CASSLQDSYEQYF
d_call: TRBD2; clone_size: NA; j_call: TRBJ2-7; v_call: TRBV30; cdr3_nt: TGTGCCTGGACAGTAGCGGGAGGGCACGAGCAGTACTTC; cdr3_aa: CAWTVAGGHEQYF
d_call: TRBD2; clone_size: few; j_call: TRBJ2-7; v_call: TRBV7-9; cdr3_nt: TGTGCCAGCAGCTTCGGGACTAGCGGTCTCGACGAGCAGTACTTC; cdr3_aa: CASSFGTSGLDEQYF
d_call: NA; clone_size: NA; j_call: TRBJ2-3; v_call: TRBV6-6; cdr3_nt: TGTGCCAGCAGTTACCCGGGACTGCAGTATTTT; cdr3_aa: CASSYPGLQYF
d_call: NA; clone_size: few; j_call: TRBJ1-2; v_call: TRBV4-3; cdr3_nt: TGCGCCAGCAGCGGACAGTTCAACTATGGCTACACCTTC; cdr3_aa: CASSGQFNYGYTF
d_call: TRBD1; clone_size: few; j_call: TRBJ1-1; v_call: TRBV15; cdr3_nt: TGTGCCACCAGCAGAGATAAGGGGGCCGGGACTGAAGCTTTCTTT; cdr3_aa: CATSRDKGAGTEAFF
d_call: NA; clone_size: NA; j_call: TRBJ2-3; v_call: TRBV23-1; cdr3_nt: TGCGCCAGCAGTCCATACCCTGGTAGGCAGACACGCACAGATACGCAGTATTTT; cdr3_aa: CASSPYPGRQTRTDTQYF
d_call: NA; clone_size: NA; j_call: TRBJ1-2; v_call: TRBV27; cdr3_nt: TGTGCCAGCAGTTATAGGTTGGCCGGCAGGGCCAACTATGGCTACACCTTC; cdr3_aa: CASSYRLAGRANYGYTF
d_call: NA; clone_size: few; j_call: TRBJ2-5; v_call: TRBV5-6; cdr3_nt: TGTGCCAGCAGCCAATGGGGCCGGTCTCGAGAGACCCAGTACTTC; cdr3_aa: CASSQWGRSRETQYF
d_call: TRBD1; clone_size: few; j_call: TRBJ1-5; v_call: TRBV28; cdr3_nt: TGTGCCAGCAGTTACTCGGGACAGGGGCCCAATCAGCCCCAGCATTTT; cdr3_aa: CASSYSGQGPNQPQHF
d_call: NA; clone_size: NA; j_call: TRBJ2-5; v_call: TRBV5-1; cdr3_nt: TGCGCCAGCAGCTTGGCTCCGGGCCAAGAGACCCAGTACTTC; cdr3_aa: CASSLAPGQETQYF
d_call: TRBD1; clone_size: many; j_call: TRBJ2-5; v_call: TRBV29-1; cdr3_nt: TGCAGCGTTGAAGGACAGGGTGGGGAGACCCAGTACTTC; cdr3_aa: CSVEGQGGETQYF
d_call: NA; clone_size: NA; j_call: TRBJ2-7; v_call: TRBV5-6; cdr3_nt: TGTGCCAGCAGCTCGGGGGACTTTGCCACCTACGAGCAGTACTTC; cdr3_aa: CASSSGDFATYEQYF
d_call: TRBD1; clone_size: few; j_call: TRBJ2-5; v_call: TRBV7-9; cdr3_nt: TGTGCCAGCAGCCACAAGACAGGGGGCGGTGAGACCCAGTACTTC; cdr3_aa: CASSHKTGGGETQYF
d_call: TRBD2; clone_size: NA; j_call: TRBJ2-7; v_call: TRBV18; cdr3_nt: TGTGCCAGCTCACCAGGGATAGCGGGTTACGAGGAGCAGTACTTC; cdr3_aa: CASSPGIAGYEEQYF
d_call: NA; clone_size: few; j_call: TRBJ2-1; v_call: TRBV7-9; cdr3_nt: TGTGCCAGCAGCTTTGACAGTTACAATGAGCAGTTCTTC; cdr3_aa: CASSFDSYNEQFF
d_call: NA; clone_size: NA; j_call: TRBJ2-1; v_call: TRBV7-9; cdr3_nt: TGTGCCAGCAGCTACGGGAGAGGGAATAATGAGCAGTTCTTC; cdr3_aa: CASSYGRGNNEQFF
d_call: TRBD2; clone_size: few; j_call: TRBJ2-5; v_call: TRBV7-2; cdr3_nt: TGTGCCAGCAGCCTAGCGGGAGGGGAGACCCAGTACTTC; cdr3_aa: CASSLAGGETQYF
d_call: NA; clone_size: NA; j_call: TRBJ2-7; v_call: TRBV6-5; cdr3_nt: TGTGCCAGCAGCCTCGGGGATTTTACTACCGAGCAGTACTTC; cdr3_aa: CASSLGDFTTEQYF
d_call: NA; clone_size: NA; j_call: TRBJ1-2; v_call: TRBV10-3; cdr3_nt: TGTGCCATCAAAGCCCCTACTTCTAACTATGGCTACACCTTC; cdr3_aa: CAIKAPTSNYGYTF
d_call: NA; clone_size: few; j_call: TRBJ2-5; v_call: TRBV29-1; cdr3_nt: TGCAGCGTAGTTCCCAGCCAAGAGACCCAGTACTTC; cdr3_aa: CSVVPSQETQYF
d_call: NA; clone_size: few; j_call: TRBJ1-5; v_call: TRBV27; cdr3_nt: TGTGCCAGCAGTTCTTCACCAGGGTACCAGCCCCAGCATTTT; cdr3_aa: CASSSSPGYQPQHF
d_call: NA; clone_size: few; j_call: TRBJ2-7; v_call: TRBV29-1; cdr3_nt: TGCAGCGCCCTCCAGGACTCCTACGAGCAGTACTTC; cdr3_aa: CSALQDSYEQYF
d_call: NA; clone_size: few; j_call: TRBJ2-3; v_call: TRBV9; cdr3_nt: TGTGCCAGCAGCGTCTTAGCGGAGCGAAGAGATACGCAGTATTTT; cdr3_aa: CASSVLAERRDTQYF
d_call: TRBD1; clone_size: NA; j_call: TRBJ2-5; v_call: TRBV5-4; cdr3_nt: TGTGCCAGCAGCTTGGCGGGACAGAAACAAGAGACCCAGTACTTC; cdr3_aa: CASSLAGQKQETQYF
d_call: TRBD2; clone_size: NA; j_call: TRBJ2-3; v_call: TRBV10-3; cdr3_nt: TGTGCCATCAGCTCCGCCGCGACTAGCGGGAGTACAGATACGCAGTATTTT; cdr3_aa: CAISSAATSGSTDTQYF
d_call: NA; clone_size: few; j_call: TRBJ1-2; v_call: TRBV14; cdr3_nt: TGTGCCAGCAGCAGGGGGTGGCCTAACTATGGCTACACCTTC; cdr3_aa: CASSRGWPNYGYTF
d_call: NA; clone_size: few; j_call: TRBJ2-4; v_call: TRBV28; cdr3_nt: TGTGCCAGCAGTTTATCACACGGGTCCTTGGTAAACATTCAGTACTTC; cdr3_aa: CASSLSHGSLVNIQYF
d_call: TRBD1; clone_size: NA; j_call: TRBJ1-1; v_call: TRBV13; cdr3_nt: TGTGCCAGCAGCATACAGGGGTCGAACACTGAAGCTTTCTTT; cdr3_aa: CASSIQGSNTEAFF
d_call: TRBD2; clone_size: NA; j_call: TRBJ2-2; v_call: TRBV10-3; cdr3_nt: TGTGCCATCACCAAAGGAAGCGGGGACACCGGGGAGCTGTTTTTT; cdr3_aa: CAITKGSGDTGELFF
d_call: TRBD2; clone_size: few; j_call: TRBJ2-7; v_call: TRBV9; cdr3_nt: TGTGCCAGCAGCGATAGCGGGCTTCACGAGCAGTACTTC; cdr3_aa: CASSDSGLHEQYF
d_call: TRBD2; clone_size: few; j_call: TRBJ2-1; v_call: TRBV4-2; cdr3_nt: TGTGCCAGCAGCCAAGAGGGGGGACTAGCGGGAGGGCGAGGTGAGCAGTTCTTC; cdr3_aa: CASSQEGGLAGGRGEQFF